This paragraph reports one TCR beta chain. The clone's antigen remains unknown. Base qualities are missing; no much larger clone stands one base away. V and J are trimmed by 5 bases and 13 bases, and the gene matches miss 8 bases of the junction. The CDR3, from cysteine to phenylalanine, totals 13 residues. Of all the DNA, just the CDR3 is kept, 39 bases in frame from base 1. CDR1 and CDR2, per the germline V gene, are MNHNS and SASEGT. During the collection period, no infections or other immune events were recorded for the healthy donors. Time-dependent variance in a beta-binomial model of T-cell clone differential abundance was calibrated using healthy-donor blood repertoires as a training cohort. The training cohort included around 10 healthy donors, of whom 3 were female and 7 were male. An age range of roughly 25 to 70 years, with an average of roughly 40 years, was recorded for the donors. Whole blood, obtained from a commercial supplier, was collected from each healthy donor at three time points spaced approximately two weeks apart. For immunosequencing, genomic DNA was extracted from unsorted whole blood.

This entry is derived from a study of identifying expanded T cells in peripheral blood (dated by TCRdb to about 2019). As for the study more broadly: Technical replicates were generated by sequencing separate aliquots of the same genomic DNA pool, with four replicates compared pairwise.

What the study reported, not specific to this receptor: The authors expected biological variance in healthy repertoires might increase further over much longer intervals such as months to years. In all healthy donors, the variance in clone template counts between samples taken roughly 14 days apart rose significantly as total template count increased. Across all healthy-donor time intervals, the beta-binomial model significantly cut both the number of clones called differentially abundant and the false-positive rate. Between technical replicates the binomial model flagged approximately 1.2 differentially abundant clones, whereas over two weeks the binomial model flagged about 16.4 and over four weeks roughly 20.

The immunoSEQ Assay, which uses bias-controlled multiplex PCR amplification of genomic DNA, was used to profile TCRbeta CDR3 regions. As for how the authors treated the data: To quantify the absolute abundance of each unique TCRbeta CDR3 region, the sequences were collapsed and filtered. Two models were used to test differential abundance: a binomial model (Fisher-equivalent) and a beta-binomial model that adds time-dependent variance fitted from healthy donors. Clones with fewer than 5 combined templates were removed, and a clone was called differentially abundant if the clone's Benjamini-Hochberg FDR was below 0.01. In the beta-binomial model, variance was expressed as a function of the total template count across the two samples, in the form v = (b*log(k)+a)^2. Entries here come from immuneACCESS through TCRdb and include only in-frame sequences with V and J called. Some clones fail to appear in such tables; in the studies checked, an unresolved V gene covers under half of the shortfall, and the cause of the remainder is unknown. That table furnishes V, J and clone size, whereas the DNA furnished D and trimming. For this sample there are 90,000 to 100,000 clones; more than 70% appear just once. The ten largest clones add up to about 4.2% of the sample.

The chain is encoded by TRBV6-1 joined to TRBJ1-6, and TRBD1 aligns with 7 junction nucleotides. What was sequenced was blood. The clonotype was recovered from a person aged 18 to 70 in good health. The bases read TGTGCCAGCAGTCCGACAGGGTTGGGCCCCCTCCACTTT. Protein translation: CASSPTGLGPLHF.